These 21 T cell receptor beta chains share one sample of origin, sequenced in a study of blood T cell repertoires in COVID-19. Assay: immunoSEQ multiplex PCR; the TCRdb copy retains only in-frame clones and omits some. Of around 140,000 clones listed, around 87% are singletons. The sequencing input was peripheral blood. The receptors derive from a man between 65 and 85 years old with active COVID-19.

This chain links TRBV27 with TRBJ2-6, with 7 bases fitting TRBD1. The CDR3 sequence is 16 residues long. The junction had 5 bases not matched to a gene; V was cut back by 5 bases and J by 1 base. The germline CDR1 and CDR2 sequences are MNHEY and SMNVEV (reference sequence). The CDR3: CASSLGQASGANVLTF. CDR3 sequence (DNA): TGTGCCAGCAGTCTTGGACAGGCGTCTGGGGCCAACGTCCTGACTTTC.

The rearrangement joins TRBV6-5 to TRBJ2-5; D is possibly TRBD2 (6 bases). Germline V gives CDR1 MNHEY, CDR2 SVGAGI. Trimming left V 2 bases short and J 4 bases short, with 11 bases between. The CDR3 length is 14 residues. CDR3 in amino acids: CASSYGGNRETQYF. CDR3 DNA: TGTGCCAGCAGTTACGGAGGGAACCGAGAGACCCAGTACTTC.

Only a few counts were recorded for this clone. V usage is TRBV16 and J usage is TRBJ2-7; D is ambiguous. Per germline, CDR1 KGHSY and CDR2 FQNENV. The CDR3 consists of 10 residues. The ends were cut back, 8 bases at V and 3 bases at J, with 5 bases in the middle. CDR3 nucleotide sequence: TGTGCCAGCGGCAGCTACGAGCAGTACTTC. The encoded protein is CASGSYEQYF.

This clone has just one count. In nucleotides, the CDR3 is TGTGCCACCAGCGCCGGGACAGGGGTCGCCGAGCAGTACTTC. Translation gives CATSAGTGVAEQYF. This sequence joins TRBV15 and TRBJ2-7; TRBD1 matches at 10 bases. CDR3 length equals 14 residues. V shed 5 bases, J shed 6 bases, and the junction held 7 bases outside the gene matches. Looked up from germline, CDR1 is LNHNV and CDR2 is YYDKDF (reference sequence).

This clone was seen once. The chain carries TRBV5-1 and TRBJ2-7; TRBD1 might be the D (5 bases). Germline CDR1 SGHRS, CDR2 YFSETQ. The germline V and J ends were trimmed by 4 bases and 1 base, with 12 bases remaining between them. This CDR3 is 14 amino acids long. In nucleotides, the CDR3 is TGCGCCAGCAGCGCTTCGACAGTTTCCTACGAGCAGTACTTC. It encodes CASSASTVSYEQYF.

The V gene is TRBV19, the J gene TRBJ2-2, with TRBD1 matching 7 bases. Per the germline V gene, CDR1 is LNHDA and CDR2 is SQIVND (reference sequence). The CDR3 runs to 15 residues. V was pared by 6 bases and J by 0 bases, with 4 bases of the junction left unmatched. CDR3 in amino acids: CASSRDSTNTGELFF. The CDR3 region has the DNA TGTGCCAGTAGCCGGGACAGCACGAACACCGGGGAGCTGTTTTTT. The whole variable domain, remainder taken from reference TRBV19 and TRBJ2-2, is DGGITQSPKYLFRKEGQNVTLSCEQNLNHDAMYWYRQDPGQGLRLIYYSQIVNDFQKGDIAEGYSVSREKKESFPLTVTSAQKNPTAFYLCASSRDSTNTGELFFGEGSRLTVL.

CDR3 bases: TGTGCCAGCAGGGCTAGCGGGACCGATGAGCAGTTCTTC. This codes for CASRASGTDEQFF. V is TRBV6-6 and J is TRBJ2-1, with TRBD2 matching over 9 bases. V shed 6 bases, J shed 8 bases, and the junction held 5 bases outside the gene matches. Germline CDR1 reads MNHNY; CDR2 reads SVGAGI (reference sequence). The CDR3 is 13 residues long.

V usage is TRBV5-5 and J usage is TRBJ2-4, with 7 bases identical to TRBD2. Germline assignment: CDR1 SGHKS and CDR2 YYEKEE (reference sequence). Trimming at V came to 3 bases and at J to 7 bases, leaving 4 bases not matched to a gene. The CDR3 is 13 residues long. The CDR3 DNA is TGTGCCAGCAGCTCCCCCGGGGGGAACATTCAGTACTTC. It translates to CASSSPGGNIQYF.

The chain recombines TRBV15 with TRBJ2-7; D possibly corresponds to TRBD2 (7 bases). Germline CDR1 is LNHNV and CDR2 is YYDKDF (reference sequence). Trimming stripped 0 bases from V and 5 bases from J, with 14 bases between. The CDR3 consists of 15 residues. The CDR3 nucleotides are TGTGCCACCAGCAGAGAGGGTCGGGGGGCCGACGAGCAGTACTTC. Amino acids: CATSREGRGADEQYF.

This rearrangement joins TRBV20-1 to TRBJ2-7; maybe TRBD1 (5 bases). The germline V and J ends were trimmed by 4 bases and 6 bases, with 10 bases remaining between them. The CDR3 covers 11 residues. The germline CDR1 and CDR2 sequences are DFQATT and SNEGSKA (reference sequence). Here the CDR3 DNA reads TGCAGTGCTACCTCAGGGATCGAGCAGTACTTC. Translation gives CSATSGIEQYF.

The V and J genes are TRBV30 and TRBJ1-2; TRBD1 matches at 8 bases. The CDR3 length is 14 residues. V lost 1 base and J lost 6; bases outside the gene matches: 7. Germline V lookup: CDR1 GTSNPN, CDR2 SVGIG (reference sequence). The CDR3 here is CAWSADRVGNGYTF. The CDR3 DNA reads as TGTGCCTGGAGTGCGGACAGGGTGGGGAATGGCTACACCTTC.

The V call is TRBV2, the J call TRBJ2-1; the match to TRBD2 covers 8 bases. Germline V lookup: CDR1 SNHLY, CDR2 FYNNEI. This CDR3 spans 14 amino acids. The V segment lost 8 bases and the J segment 1 base; nucleotides outside the gene matches: 4. CDR3 sequence reads: CASGRLASYNEQFF. The DNA for the CDR3 is TGTGCCAGCGGCCGACTAGCGTCCTACAATGAGCAGTTCTTC.

J is TRBJ2-1 and V is TRBV7-6; 9 bases map to TRBD2. Trimming took 6 bases from V and 8 from J; bases not matched to a gene: 14. Germline CDR1 reads SGHVS; CDR2 reads FNYEAQ. CDR3 size: 16 residues. The DNA of the CDR3 is TGTGCCAGCAGGCGGCTAGCGGGATCCGGCCCAGATGAGCAGTTCTTC. This translates into CASRRLAGSGPDEQFF.

As concerns this clone: This CDR3 is also generated by other DNA sequences in the sample. The chain couples TRBV5-4 to TRBJ2-3; D gene unclear. This CDR3 region has 14 residues. CDR1 is SGHNT, CDR2 YYREEE, per germline (reference sequence). The V end was cut by 0 bases, the J end by 0 bases, with 5 bases between. CDR3 sequence: CASSLGSSTDTQYF. In DNA form, the CDR3 reads TGTGCCAGCAGCTTGGGGAGTAGCACAGATACGCAGTATTTT.

This sequence joins TRBV7-6 and TRBJ2-1; 14 bases map to TRBD2. The CDR3 is made up of 16 amino acids. V dropped 5 bases and J dropped 4; count of bases not matched to a gene: 4. From germline, CDR1 is SGHVS and CDR2 FNYEAQ. In nucleotides, the CDR3 is TGTGCCAGCAGCGGCGGACTAGCGGGAGGATACAATGAGCAGTTCTTC. Translating it yields CASSGGLAGGYNEQFF.

The gene calls are TRBV28 and TRBJ2-7, with 8 bases matching TRBD2. The V gene end was trimmed by 6 bases and the J gene end by 5 bases; junction bases not matched to a gene: 15. Germline CDR1 and CDR2: MDHEN and SYDVKM. The CDR3 has 16 residues. This CDR3 reads CASSPPGGRTQDEQYF. The CDR3 bases are TGTGCCAGCAGCCCCCCAGGCGGGAGGACCCAGGACGAGCAGTACTTC.

V is TRBV18 and J is TRBJ1-5; TRBD1 matches at 7 bases. The CDR3 spans 14 residues. CDR1 and CDR2 from the germline V gene are KGHSH and LQKENI. Trimming at V came to 2 bases and at J to 7 bases, leaving 5 bases not matched to a gene. In DNA, the CDR3 is TGTGCCAGCTCACCATCAGGGGGTCCCCAGCCCCAGCATTTT. It is translated as CASSPSGGPQPQHF.

The chain couples TRBV4-3 to TRBJ2-3, with 11 bases that match TRBD2. The CDR3 loop spans 17 amino acids. The V segment lost 0 bases and the J segment 4 bases; nucleotides outside the gene matches: 6. Looked up from germline, CDR1 is LGHNA and CDR2 is YSLEER. As DNA, the CDR3 is TGCGCCAGCAGCCAAGACAGGGGACTAGCGGCTTCAGATACGCAGTATTTT. It codes for CASSQDRGLAASDTQYF.

The table lists this clone with a count of one. The V call is TRBV11-2, the J call TRBJ2-7; D not certain. The V gene's germline CDR1 is SGHAT and CDR2 FQNNGV. This CDR3 has 16 amino acids. V was clipped by 5 bases and J by 0 bases, with 17 bases between them. DNA of the CDR3: TGTGCCAGCAGCCCCCTAGAGCGTTTAGGCTCCTACGAGCAGTACTTC. Residues: CASSPLERLGSYEQYF.

The chain combines TRBV4-3 with TRBJ2-7; D not resolved. From germline, CDR1 is LGHNA and CDR2 YSLEER. The CDR3 has 14 residues. Trimming pared 0 bases from V and 3 bases from J, leaving 9 bases between. The CDR3 is CASSQDPWSYEQYF. The CDR3 nucleotides are TGCGCCAGCAGCCAAGATCCCTGGAGCTACGAGCAGTACTTC.

The chain joins TRBV6-2 or TRBV6-3 to TRBJ2-1, with D maybe TRBD2 (6 bases). This CDR3 is 16 amino acids long. Trimming removed 5 bases from V and 5 bases from J, with 19 bases in between. Germline CDR1 reads MNHEY; CDR2 reads SVGEGT. The CDR3 reads CASSPGTLLLNNEQFF. CDR3 DNA sequence: TGTGCCAGCAGTCCCGGGACTCTTCTTCTGAACAATGAGCAGTTCTTC.